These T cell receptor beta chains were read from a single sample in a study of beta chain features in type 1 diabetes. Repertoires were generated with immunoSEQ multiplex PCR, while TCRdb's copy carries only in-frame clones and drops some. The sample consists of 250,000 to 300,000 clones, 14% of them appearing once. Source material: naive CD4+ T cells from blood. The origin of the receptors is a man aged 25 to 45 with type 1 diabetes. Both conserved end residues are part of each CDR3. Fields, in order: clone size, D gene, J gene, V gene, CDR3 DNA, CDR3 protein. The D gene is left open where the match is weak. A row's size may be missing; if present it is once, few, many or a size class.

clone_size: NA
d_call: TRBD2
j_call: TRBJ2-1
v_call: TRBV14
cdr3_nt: TGTGCCAGCAGCCACGGACTAGGCATCTACAATGAGCAGTTCTTC
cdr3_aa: CASSHGLGIYNEQFF

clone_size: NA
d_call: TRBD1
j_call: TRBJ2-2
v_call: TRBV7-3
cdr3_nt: TGTGCCAGCAGCTCTCAACAGGGGGCGGTCGCCGGGGAGCTGTTTTTT
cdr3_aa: CASSSQQGAVAGELFF

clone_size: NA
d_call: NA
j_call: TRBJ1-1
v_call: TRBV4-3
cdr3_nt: TGCGCCAGCAGCCAATCCCGGAGCACTGAAGCTTTCTTT
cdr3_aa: CASSQSRSTEAFF

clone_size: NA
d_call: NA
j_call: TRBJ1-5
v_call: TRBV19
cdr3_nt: TGTGCCAGTAGTAACACAGGGACTAGCAATCAGCCCCAGCATTTT
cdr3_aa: CASSNTGTSNQPQHF

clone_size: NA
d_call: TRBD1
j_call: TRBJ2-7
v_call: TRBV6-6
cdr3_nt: TGTGCCAGCAGTTACTCGGGACAGTCCACCGTGCAGTACTTC
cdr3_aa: CASSYSGQSTVQYF

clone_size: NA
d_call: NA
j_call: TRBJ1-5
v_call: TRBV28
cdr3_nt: TGTGCCAGCAGCCCTGGGGGCGAGGGCAATCAGCCCCAGCATTTT
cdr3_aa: CASSPGGEGNQPQHF

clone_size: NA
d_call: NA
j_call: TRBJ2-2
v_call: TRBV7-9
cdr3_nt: TGTGCCAGCAGCTCTACTAGCGGGGAGCTGTTTTTT
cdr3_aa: CASSSTSGELFF

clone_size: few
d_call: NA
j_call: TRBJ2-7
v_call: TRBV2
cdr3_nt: TGTGCAAGCGGGGCAGGGGCTCCCTACGAGCAGTACTTC
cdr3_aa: CASGAGAPYEQYF

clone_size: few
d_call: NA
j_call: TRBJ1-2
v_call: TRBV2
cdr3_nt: TGTGCCAGCAGTGAAGCGGGGGGACTCGGCGGCTACACCTTC
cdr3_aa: CASSEAGGLGGYTF

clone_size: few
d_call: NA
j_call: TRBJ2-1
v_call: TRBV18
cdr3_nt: TGTGCCAGCTCACCACGGGACACTCACAATGAGCAGTTCTTC
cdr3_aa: CASSPRDTHNEQFF

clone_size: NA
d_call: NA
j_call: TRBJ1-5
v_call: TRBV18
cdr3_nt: TGTGCCAGCTCACCACGGGGAGGGGCCGAAAATCAGCCCCAGCATTTT
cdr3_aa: CASSPRGGAENQPQHF

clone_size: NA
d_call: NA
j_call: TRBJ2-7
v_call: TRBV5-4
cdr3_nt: TGTGCCAGCAGCTTGGGAGGGCGTCTGTACGAGCAGTACTTC
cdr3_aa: CASSLGGRLYEQYF

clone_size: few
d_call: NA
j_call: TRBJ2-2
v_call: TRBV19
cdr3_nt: TGTGCCAGTAGTATAGGGGGCAGGGTCTGGGCCGGGGAGCTGTTTTTT
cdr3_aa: CASSIGGRVWAGELFF

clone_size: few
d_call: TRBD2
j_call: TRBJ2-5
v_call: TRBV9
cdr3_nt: TGTGCCAGCAGCACCGGGACTAGCGGGAGGGCCCCCGGGACCCAGTACTTC
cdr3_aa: CASSTGTSGRAPGTQYF

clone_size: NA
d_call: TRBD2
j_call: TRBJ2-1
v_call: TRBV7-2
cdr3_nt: TGTGCCAGCAGCCGGACTAGCGGTAGCTCCTACAATGAGCAGTTCTTC
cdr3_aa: CASSRTSGSSYNEQFF

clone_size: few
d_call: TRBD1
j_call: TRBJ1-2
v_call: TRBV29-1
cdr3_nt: TGCAGCGTTCGGAAGGGGGACAGGGATGGCTACACCTTC
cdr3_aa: CSVRKGDRDGYTF

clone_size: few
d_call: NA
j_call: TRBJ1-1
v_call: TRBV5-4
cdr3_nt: TGTGCCAGCAGCTTGAAAGGGGGTGTAGGGGAAGCTTTCTTT
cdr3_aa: CASSLKGGVGEAFF

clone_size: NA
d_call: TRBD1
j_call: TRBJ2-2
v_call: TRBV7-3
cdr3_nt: TGTGCCAGCAGCCGGTGGGACAGGGTAGACACCGGGGAGCTGTTTTTT
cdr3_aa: CASSRWDRVDTGELFF

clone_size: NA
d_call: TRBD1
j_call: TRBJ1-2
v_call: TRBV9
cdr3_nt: TGTGCCAGCAGCGTTACAGGGGAAAACTATGGCTACACCTTC
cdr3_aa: CASSVTGENYGYTF

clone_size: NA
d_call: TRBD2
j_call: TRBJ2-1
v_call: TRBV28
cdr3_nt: TGTGCCAGCAGTGATAGCGGGAGGGCCTTCTACAATGAGCAGTTCTTC
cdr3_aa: CASSDSGRAFYNEQFF

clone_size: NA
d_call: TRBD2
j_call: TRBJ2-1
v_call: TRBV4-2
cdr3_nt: TGTGCCAGCAGCCAAGATGGTAGCGGGAGTTGGGCCTACAATGAGCAGTTCTTC
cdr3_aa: CASSQDGSGSWAYNEQFF

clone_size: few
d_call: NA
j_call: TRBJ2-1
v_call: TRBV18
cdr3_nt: TGTGCCAGCTCAAGCCGGGACTTTACCAACAATGAGCAGTTCTTC
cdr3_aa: CASSSRDFTNNEQFF

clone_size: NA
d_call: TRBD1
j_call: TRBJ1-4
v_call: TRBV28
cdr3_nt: TGTGCCAGCAGTTGGACAGGTCGAGAAAAACTGTTTTTT
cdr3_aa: CASSWTGREKLFF

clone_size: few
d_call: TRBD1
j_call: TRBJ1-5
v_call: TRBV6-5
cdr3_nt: TGTGCCAGCAGTTTAAGGGGGCCATATCAGCCCCAGCATTTT
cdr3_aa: CASSLRGPYQPQHF

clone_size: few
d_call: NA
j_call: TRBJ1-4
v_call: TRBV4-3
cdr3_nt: TGCGCCAGCAGCACCCGCTCGGGGGGACTGTTTTTT
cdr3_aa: CASSTRSGGLFF

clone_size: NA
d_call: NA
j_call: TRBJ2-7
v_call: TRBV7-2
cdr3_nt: TGTGCCAGCAGCTTAGCCAGAACCTACGAGCAGTACTTC
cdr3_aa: CASSLARTYEQYF

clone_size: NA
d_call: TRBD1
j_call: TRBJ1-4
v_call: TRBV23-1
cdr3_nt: TGCGCCAGCAGGAGAGGACAGGGGGGTTTGCCACCAACTAATGAAAAACTGTTTTTT
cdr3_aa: CASRRGQGGLPPTNEKLFF

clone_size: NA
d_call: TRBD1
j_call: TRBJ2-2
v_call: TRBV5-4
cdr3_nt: TGTGCCAGCAGCTTGGCAGACAGGGGATACACCGGGGAGCTGTTTTTT
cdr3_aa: CASSLADRGYTGELFF

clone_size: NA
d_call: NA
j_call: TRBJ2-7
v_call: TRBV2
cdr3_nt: TGTGCCAGCAACCAGGGGATCTACGAGCAGTACTTC
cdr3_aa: CASNQGIYEQYF

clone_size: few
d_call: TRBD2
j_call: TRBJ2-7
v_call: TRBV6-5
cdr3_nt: TGTGCCAGCAGTTTACAATGGGGGAGGGCATACGAGCAGTACTTC
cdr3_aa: CASSLQWGRAYEQYF

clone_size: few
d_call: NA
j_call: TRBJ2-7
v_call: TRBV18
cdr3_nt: TGTGCCAGCTCACCATCTCGGGGTCAGTCCTACGAGCAGTACTTC
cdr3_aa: CASSPSRGQSYEQYF

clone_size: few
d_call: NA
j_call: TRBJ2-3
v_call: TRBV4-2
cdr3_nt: TGTGCCAGCAGCCAAGACTATGAGGAGGGGATTCAGACGCAGTATTTT
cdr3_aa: CASSQDYEEGIQTQYF

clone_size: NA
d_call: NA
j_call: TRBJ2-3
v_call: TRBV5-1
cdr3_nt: TGCGCCAGCAGCAGGGGAGGAGCAGATACGCAGTATTTT
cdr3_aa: CASSRGGADTQYF

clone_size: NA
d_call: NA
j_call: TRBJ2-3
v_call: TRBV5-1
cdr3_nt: TGCGCCAGCAGCTTGGCTGATACGCAGTATTTT
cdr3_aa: CASSLADTQYF

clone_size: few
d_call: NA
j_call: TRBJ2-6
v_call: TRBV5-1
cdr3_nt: TGCGCCAGCAGCTTGGTCGGGAGCCCCCCTGGGGCCAACGTCCTGACTTTC
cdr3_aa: CASSLVGSPPGANVLTF

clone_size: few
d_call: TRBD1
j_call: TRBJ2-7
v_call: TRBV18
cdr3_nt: TGTGCCAGCTCACCACCCCGGGACAGGGGCGAGCAGTACTTC
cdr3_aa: CASSPPRDRGEQYF

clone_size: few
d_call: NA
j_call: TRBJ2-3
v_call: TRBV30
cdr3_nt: TGTGCCTGGAGTTTGTACGGGAGAGGAGATACGCAGTATTTT
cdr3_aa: CAWSLYGRGDTQYF

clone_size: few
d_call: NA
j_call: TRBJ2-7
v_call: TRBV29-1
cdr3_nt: TGCAGCGTTTATGGAGGGAGCCTTTACGAGCAGTACTTC
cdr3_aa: CSVYGGSLYEQYF

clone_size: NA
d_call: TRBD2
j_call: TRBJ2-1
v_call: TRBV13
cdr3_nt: TGTGCCAGCAGCAAACCCCGGACTAGCGCGTACAATGAGCAGTTCTTC
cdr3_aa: CASSKPRTSAYNEQFF

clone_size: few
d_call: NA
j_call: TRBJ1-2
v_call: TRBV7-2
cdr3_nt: TGTGCCAGCAGCTTAGTCGGGGGAACTTTCTATGGCTACACCTTC
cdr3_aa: CASSLVGGTFYGYTF

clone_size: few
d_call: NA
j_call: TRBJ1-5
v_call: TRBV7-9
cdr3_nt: TGTGCCAGCAGCTTAGGACAGCAGCCCCAGCATTTT
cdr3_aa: CASSLGQQPQHF

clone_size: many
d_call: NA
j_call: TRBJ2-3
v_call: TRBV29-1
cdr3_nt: TGCAGCGGCACAGGTTTACTGGACCGTACGCAGTATTTT
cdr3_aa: CSGTGLLDRTQYF

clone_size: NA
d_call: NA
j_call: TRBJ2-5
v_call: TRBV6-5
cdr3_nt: TGTGCCAGCAGTTACTCCCCTACTCCCCAAGAGACCCAGTACTTC
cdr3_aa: CASSYSPTPQETQYF